Presented here are 30 T cell receptor beta chains from one specimen sequenced in a study of blood T cell repertoires in COVID-19. Clones were sequenced by immunoSEQ multiplex PCR, and TCRdb holds only the in-frame ones, with some missing. The sample lists 45,000 to 55,000 clones, 84% seen once, with 1.5% to 2% in the top ten. Source material: peripheral blood. The source is a man aged 50-59 years with acute or convalescent COVID-19.

The chain links TRBV11-2 to TRBJ2-5, with D uncertain. Trimming took 0 bases from V and 4 from J, leaving 12 bases between them. CDR1 is SGHAT and CDR2 is FQNNGV in the germline V gene. This CDR3 is 15 amino acids long. The CDR3 DNA follows: TGTGCCAGCAGCTTAGAGGGCCGAGTTCCAGAGACCCAGTACTTC. This translates into CASSLEGRVPETQYF.

The table lists this clone with a few counts. The rearrangement uses TRBV6-2 or TRBV6-3 and TRBJ2-7; TRBD2 matches 11 bases. Germline CDR1 and CDR2: MNHEY and SVGEGT. CDR3 size: 16 residues. V shed 0 bases, J shed 4 bases, and the junction held 5 bases outside the gene matches. The CDR3 bases are TGTGCCAGCAGTTACTCGATGACTAGCGGGATGTACGAGCAGTACTTC. It yields the protein CASSYSMTSGMYEQYF.

This chain joins TRBV21-1 and TRBJ1-6; TRBD1 is the table's D call and was not checked against the DNA. TRBV21-1 is a pseudogene segment. This CDR3 is built from 17 residues. In DNA, the CDR3 is TGTGCCAGGTCACAGGGGGACGTCAGCTCCTATAATTCACCCCTCCACTTT. This sequence encodes CARSQGDVSSYNSPLHF.

This clone was picked up a small number of times. The chain couples TRBV24-1 to TRBJ2-6, with D unresolved. This CDR3 spans 16 amino acids. CDR1 and CDR2 (germline): KGHDR, SFDVKD. V lost 0 bases, J lost 0 bases, and 5 bases lay in between. The CDR3, as DNA: TGTGCCACCAGTGATTTGAAGCACTCTGGGGCCAACGTCCTGACTTTC. Protein product: CATSDLKHSGANVLTF.

The chain recombines TRBV7-9 with TRBJ1-2; 8 bases are shared with TRBD1. The J segment lost 7 bases and the V segment lost 0 bases, leaving 4 bases of the junction unmatched. The CDR3 contains 14 residues. Germline CDR1 SEHNR, CDR2 FQNEAQ (reference sequence). The CDR3 reads CASSLAQGASGYTF. As DNA, the CDR3 is TGTGCCAGCAGCTTAGCTCAGGGGGCTTCTGGCTACACCTTC.

This chain joins TRBV5-5 and TRBJ2-7, with D perhaps matching TRBD1 (5 bases). V was pared by 3 bases and J by 3 bases, with 25 bases between. Germline loops: CDR1 SGHKS, CDR2 YYEKEE (reference sequence). The CDR3 consists of 18 residues. In DNA form, the CDR3 reads TGTGCCAGCAGCTGGACCGCCTTGGGGCAGGCACTCTTCTACGAGCAGTACTTC. Protein sequence: CASSWTALGQALFYEQYF.

The chain is built from TRBV4-1 and TRBJ2-1; TRBD2 matches 11 bases. The junction had 5 bases not matched to a gene; V was cut back by 0 bases and J by 7 bases. CDR3 length equals 16 residues. Germline-derived CDR1 and CDR2 are MGHRA and YSYEKL. The CDR3 DNA is TGCGCCAGCAGCCAAGAACGTCTAGCGGGAGGTAATGAGCAGTTCTTC. This gives the protein CASSQERLAGGNEQFF.

The J gene is TRBJ1-1, the V gene TRBV24-1, with unresolved D. Trimming left V 7 bases short and J 8 bases short, with 13 bases between. The CDR3 runs to 12 residues. Per germline, CDR1 KGHDR and CDR2 SFDVKD. As DNA, the CDR3 is TGTGCCACCAGAAACATCGCCGGGGAAGCTTTCTTT. Its translation: CATRNIAGEAFF.

This clone was picked up a small number of times. The rearrangement uses TRBV12-5 and TRBJ2-7, with D tentatively TRBD2 (7 bases). CDR3 length equals 14 residues. The V gene's germline CDR1 is LGHNT and CDR2 FRNRAP. Deletions cut 2 bases from V and 7 bases from J, with 15 bases between. Written as DNA, the CDR3 is TGTGCTAGTGGTTTGCTAGCGAGGGGGGGAGAGCAGTACTTC. Translating it yields CASGLLARGGEQYF.

This chain links TRBV5-1 with TRBJ2-5; possibly TRBD1 for D (5 bases). Trimming left V 1 base short and J 4 bases short, with 14 bases between. Germline CDR1 SGHRS, CDR2 YFSETQ. The length of the CDR3 is 15 residues. The CDR3 reads CASSLMDGQGETQYF. The CDR3 DNA reads TGCGCCAGCAGCTTGATGGACGGTCAGGGAGAGACCCAGTACTTC.

CDR3 nucleotides: TGTGCCAGCAGCCGCCGACTAGCGGGAGGGGCTAGCACAGATACGCAGTATTTT. Translation gives CASSRRLAGGASTDTQYF. The chain couples TRBV3-1 (or the pseudogene TRBV3-2) to TRBJ2-3; 14 bases map to TRBD2. CDR1 is LGHDT, CDR2 YNNKEL, per germline (reference sequence). After removal of 4 bases from V and 0 bases from J, the junction contained 6 bases not matched to a gene. The CDR3 covers 18 residues.

V and J are TRBV11-2 and TRBJ1-3, with D unclear. The CDR3 is 15 amino acids. V lost 0 bases and J lost 0, with 6 bases in between. Looked up from germline, CDR1 is SGHAT and CDR2 is FQNNGV. This chain's CDR3 is CASSLDWSSGNTIYF. CDR3 sequence (DNA): TGTGCCAGCAGCTTAGATTGGAGCTCTGGAAACACCATATATTTT.

The chain carries TRBV7-8 and TRBJ2-7; 12 bases are shared with TRBD2. From germline, CDR1 is SGHVS and CDR2 FQNEAQ. Trimming took 2 bases from V and 2 from J; bases not matched to a gene: 1. This CDR3 has 15 residues. CDR3 protein: CASSLRLAGAYEQYF. CDR3 sequence (DNA): TGTGCCAGCAGCTTAAGACTAGCGGGGGCCTACGAGCAGTACTTC.

V gene TRBV5-1 combines with J gene TRBJ2-1, with 9 bases matching TRBD2. CDR3 length equals 15 residues. Germline loops: CDR1 SGHRS, CDR2 YFSETQ. Trimming cost V 1 base and J 4 bases; bases outside gene matches: 3. The CDR3 is CASSLPAGGYNEQFF. In DNA, the CDR3 is TGCGCCAGCAGCTTGCCGGCGGGGGGGTACAATGAGCAGTTCTTC.

The chain employs TRBV18 and TRBJ1-4; TRBD1 matches 7 bases. Per germline, CDR1 KGHSH and CDR2 LQKENI. The CDR3 loop spans 15 amino acids. V trimming: 3 bases; J trimming: 3 bases; junction bases outside the gene matches: 4. The CDR3 spells CASSPAGGSNEKLFF. For the CDR3, the DNA is TGTGCCAGCTCACCTGCAGGGGGTTCTAATGAAAAACTGTTTTTT.

This clone occurred once. The CDR3 DNA reads as TGTGCCAGCAGTTTCGACATCACCCAGCATTTT. The encoded protein is CASSFDITQHF. The chain joins TRBV2 to TRBJ1-5; no firm D call. The CDR3 loop spans 11 amino acids. The V end was cut by 5 bases, the J end by 11 bases, with 10 bases between. CDR1 SNHLY and CDR2 FYNNEI come from the germline V gene.

The gene calls are TRBV11-3 and TRBJ2-7; 9 nucleotides match TRBD1. Germline trimming cut 5 bases from V and 4 bases from J; bases unmatched to any gene: 9. Per germline, CDR1 SGHNT and CDR2 YENEEA. The length of the CDR3 is 15 residues. CDR3 sequence reads: CASSPRTGAIYEQYF. In nucleotides, the CDR3 is TGTGCCAGCAGCCCCAGGACAGGGGCGATATACGAGCAGTACTTC.

This rearrangement joins TRBV11-1 to TRBJ2-1, with 8 nucleotides matching TRBD2. The CDR3 consists of 15 residues. Germline-derived CDR1 and CDR2 are SGHAT and FQDESV (reference sequence). The V gene end was trimmed by 1 base and the J gene end by 7 bases; junction bases not matched to a gene: 6. The CDR3 region has the DNA TGTGCCAGCAGCTTAGTCGGCGGGAGGCAGAATGAGCAGTTCTTC. It is translated as CASSLVGGRQNEQFF.

The chain carries TRBV7-7 and TRBJ2-3, with D possibly matching TRBD1 (6 bases). Germline assignment: CDR1 SSHAT and CDR2 FNYEAQ (reference sequence). CDR3 length equals 14 residues. V lost 5 bases, J lost 4 bases, and 13 bases lay in between. CDR3 sequence reads: CASSIGRGSDTQYF. The CDR3 DNA reads as TGTGCCAGCAGCATCGGAAGGGGGTCAGATACGCAGTATTTT.

The V and J genes are TRBV6-5 and TRBJ2-2; 12 positions agree with TRBD2. The germline V gene encodes CDR1 MNHEY and CDR2 SVGAGI. The CDR3 length is 16 residues. The J segment lost 10 bases and the V segment lost 2 bases, leaving 8 bases of the junction unmatched. DNA for the CDR3: TGTGCCAGCAGTTACAGGGCTAGCGGGAGGGCCGAGGAGCTGTTTTTT. This codes for CASSYRASGRAEELFF.

The genes are TRBV2 and TRBJ1-2; 8 bases match TRBD1. CDR3 size: 13 residues. CDR1 is SNHLY and CDR2 is FYNNEI in the germline V gene. The V and J ends lost 6 bases and 8 bases, in that order; junction bases with no gene match: 8. Here the CDR3 DNA reads TGTGCCAGCAGGGTGGACAGGGATAGGGGCTACACCTTC. It specifies CASRVDRDRGYTF.

This rearrangement joins TRBV28 to TRBJ2-7; D possibly corresponds to TRBD1 (5 bases). The CDR3 extends over 12 amino acids. Germline assignment: CDR1 MDHEN and CDR2 SYDVKM. V was pared by 8 bases and J by 6 bases, with 14 bases between. CDR3 sequence: CASGAGAAEQYF. The CDR3 nucleotides are TGTGCCAGCGGGGCCGGTGCGGCCGAGCAGTACTTC.

This clone was recorded a few times. This sequence joins TRBV20-1 and TRBJ1-2, with 9 nucleotides matching TRBD1. V was clipped by 2 bases and J by 12 bases; unmatched bases: 4. CDR1 DFQATT and CDR2 SNEGSKA come from the germline V gene (reference sequence). The CDR3 runs to 11 residues. CDR3 coding DNA: TGCAGTGCTAGAACAGGGGGCGCCGACACCTTC. It specifies CSARTGGADTF.

This clone was counted once. The chain joins TRBV5-1 to TRBJ2-2; D unclear. Deletions cut 0 bases from V and 4 bases from J, with 13 bases between. This CDR3 contains 16 residues. Germline lookup yields CDR1 SGHRS and CDR2 YFSETQ. DNA for the CDR3: TGCGCCAGCAGCTTGGTAGTCTTAGCTGGCACCGGGGAGCTGTTTTTT. This codes for CASSLVVLAGTGELFF.

This clone was seen only once. V usage is TRBV5-4 and J usage is TRBJ1-5; D may be TRBD1 (6 bases). Germline values: CDR1 SGHNT, CDR2 YYREEE (reference sequence). The CDR3 extends over 15 amino acids. Deletions cut 4 bases from V and 6 bases from J, with 17 bases between. CDR3 in DNA: TGTGCCAGCAGCCCGGAAATGGGGGCGGGTCAGCCCCAGCATTTT. Protein sequence: CASSPEMGAGQPQHF. The full variable domain, in which reference TRBV5-4 and TRBJ1-5 provide the parts outside the CDR3, is ETGVTQSPTHLIKTRGQQVTLRCSSQSGHNTVSWYQQALGQGPQFIFQYYREEENGRGNFPPRFSGLQFPNYSSELNVNALELDDSALYLCASSPEMGAGQPQHFGDGTRLSIL.

In nucleotides, the CDR3 is TGTGCCAGCAGCTTCGGGACAGGGGGCGAACTCGAAAAACTGTTTTTT. Translating it yields CASSFGTGGELEKLFF. This chain uses TRBV7-6 with TRBJ1-4; 12 nucleotides agree with TRBD1. CDR1 is SGHVS, CDR2 FNYEAQ, per germline. The CDR3 consists of 16 residues. V gave up 3 bases and J gave up 8 bases; unmatched junction bases: 7.

The chain links TRBV19 to TRBJ2-6; possibly TRBD1 for D (5 bases). Germline-derived CDR1 and CDR2 are LNHDA and SQIVND (reference sequence). V was shortened by 6 bases and J by 4 bases, with 13 bases between the two germline ends. This CDR3 contains 15 residues. CDR3 sequence (DNA): TGTGCCAGTAGAACGACAGAAACAGGGGCCAACGTCCTGACTTTC. This codes for CASRTTETGANVLTF.

This clone was detected once. V gene TRBV11-2 combines with J gene TRBJ2-3; 11 bases fit TRBD2. The CDR3 spans 16 residues. J was trimmed by 2 bases and V by 4 bases; bases with no gene match: 5. Germline V gives CDR1 SGHAT, CDR2 FQNNGV. The DNA of the CDR3 is TGTGCCAGCAGCTCAGCTAGCGGGAGGTTCACAGATACGCAGTATTTT. Translating gives CASSSASGRFTDTQYF.

This rearrangement joins TRBV6-5 to TRBJ1-1; perhaps TRBD1 as D (6 bases). V was shortened by 0 bases and J by 1 base, with 9 bases between the two germline ends. There are 15 residues in the CDR3. Germline V gives CDR1 MNHEY, CDR2 SVGAGI. In DNA, the CDR3 is TGTGCCAGCAGTTACTCTTGGGGGCAGAACACTGAAGCTTTCTTT. It encodes CASSYSWGQNTEAFF.

V and J are TRBV7-2 and TRBJ2-7; tentative D call: TRBD2 (6 bases). The germline CDR1 and CDR2 sequences are SGHTA and FQGNSA. Deletions cut 1 base from V and 0 bases from J, with 19 bases between. This CDR3 contains 18 residues. This chain's CDR3 is CASSLGHGVAAASYEQYF. The CDR3 region has the DNA TGTGCCAGCAGCTTAGGACACGGGGTAGCGGCTGCCTCCTACGAGCAGTACTTC. The whole variable domain, filled in from reference TRBV7-2 and TRBJ2-7, reads GAGVSQSPSNKVTEKGKDVELRCDPISGHTALYWYRQSLGQGLEFLIYFQGNSAPDKSGLPSDRFSAERTGGSVSTLTIQRTQQEDSAVYLCASSLGHGVAAASYEQYFGPGTRLTVT.